The T cell receptor beta chain under discussion was sequenced for a study of blood T cell repertoires in COVID-19. Across the study: Sites across the United States, Italy and Spain contributed samples from acute and convalescent COVID-19. T cells, B-cell-depleted T cells, or PBMCs provided the cDNA or gDNA that served as material.

The V end was cut by 3 bases, the J end by 7 bases, with 17 bases between. The CDR3 spans 15 residues. Per the germline V gene, CDR1 is KGHDR and CDR2 is SFDVKD. Original handling: Reference gene primers were amplified, and this amplification served to estimate nucleated cell counts. Assay: immunoSEQ multiplex PCR; the TCRdb copy retains only in-frame clones and omits some. For V, J and clone size, that table is used; D and trimming come from the DNA. The table shows tens of thousands of clones, with approximately 86% occurring only once. This chain links TRBV24-1 with TRBJ1-2; TRBD1 might be the D (6 bases). Sequenced sample: peripheral blood. The TCR originated in a man in his fifties or sixties with active or convalescent COVID-19. The CDR3 loop is CATSDHQGVRGGYTF. The CDR3 DNA reads TGTGCCACCAGTGATCATCAAGGGGTCAGGGGTGGCTACACCTTC.